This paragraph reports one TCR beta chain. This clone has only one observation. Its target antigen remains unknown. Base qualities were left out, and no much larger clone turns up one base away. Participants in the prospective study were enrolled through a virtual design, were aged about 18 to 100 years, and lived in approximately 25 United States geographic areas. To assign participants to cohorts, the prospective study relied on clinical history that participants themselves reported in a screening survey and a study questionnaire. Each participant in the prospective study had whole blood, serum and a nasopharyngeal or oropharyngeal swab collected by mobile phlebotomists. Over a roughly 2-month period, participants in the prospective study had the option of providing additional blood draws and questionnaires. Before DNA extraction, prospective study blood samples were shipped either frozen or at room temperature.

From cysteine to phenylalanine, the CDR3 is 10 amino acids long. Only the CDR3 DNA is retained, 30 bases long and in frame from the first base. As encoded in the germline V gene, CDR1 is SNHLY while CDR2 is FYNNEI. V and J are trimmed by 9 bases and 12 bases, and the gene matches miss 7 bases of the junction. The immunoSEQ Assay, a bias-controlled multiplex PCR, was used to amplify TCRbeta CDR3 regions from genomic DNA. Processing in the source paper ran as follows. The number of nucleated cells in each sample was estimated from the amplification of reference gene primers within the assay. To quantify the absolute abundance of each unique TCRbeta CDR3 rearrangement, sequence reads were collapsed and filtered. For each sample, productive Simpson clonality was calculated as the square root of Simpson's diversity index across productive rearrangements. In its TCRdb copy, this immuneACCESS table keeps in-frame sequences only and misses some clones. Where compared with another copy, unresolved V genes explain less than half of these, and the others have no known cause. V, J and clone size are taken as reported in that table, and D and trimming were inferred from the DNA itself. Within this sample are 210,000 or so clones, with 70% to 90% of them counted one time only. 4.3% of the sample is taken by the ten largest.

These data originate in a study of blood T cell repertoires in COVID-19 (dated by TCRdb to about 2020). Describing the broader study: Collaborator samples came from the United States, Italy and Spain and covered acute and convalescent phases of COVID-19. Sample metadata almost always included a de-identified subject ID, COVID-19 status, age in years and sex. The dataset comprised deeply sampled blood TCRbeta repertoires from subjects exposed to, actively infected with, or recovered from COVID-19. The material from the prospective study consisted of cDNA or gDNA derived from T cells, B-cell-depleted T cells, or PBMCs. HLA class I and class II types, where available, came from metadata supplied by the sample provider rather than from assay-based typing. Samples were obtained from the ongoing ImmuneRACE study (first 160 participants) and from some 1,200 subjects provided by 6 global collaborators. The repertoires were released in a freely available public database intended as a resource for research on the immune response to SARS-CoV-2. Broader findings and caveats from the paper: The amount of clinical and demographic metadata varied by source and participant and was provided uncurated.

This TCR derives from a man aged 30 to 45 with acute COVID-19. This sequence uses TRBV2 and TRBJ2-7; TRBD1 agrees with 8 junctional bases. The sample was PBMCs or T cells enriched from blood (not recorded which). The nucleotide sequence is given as TGTGCCAGTCAGGGGGCGCTTTGGTACTTC. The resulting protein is CASQGALWYF.